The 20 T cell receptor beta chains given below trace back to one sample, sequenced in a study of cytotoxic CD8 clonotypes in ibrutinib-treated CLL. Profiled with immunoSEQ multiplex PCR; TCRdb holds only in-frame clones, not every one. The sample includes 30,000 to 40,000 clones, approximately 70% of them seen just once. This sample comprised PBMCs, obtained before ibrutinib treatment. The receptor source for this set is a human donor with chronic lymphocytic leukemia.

In DNA, the CDR3 is TGCGCCAGCCAGACAGGGATCCTTGCCGGGGAGCTGTTTTTT. It is translated as CASQTGILAGELFF. The chain has TRBV5-1 and TRBJ2-2; 7 nucleotides match TRBD1. The CDR3 totals 14 residues. Germline-derived CDR1 and CDR2 are SGHRS and YFSETQ. Unmatched junction bases numbered 9, after V lost 7 bases and J lost 6 bases.

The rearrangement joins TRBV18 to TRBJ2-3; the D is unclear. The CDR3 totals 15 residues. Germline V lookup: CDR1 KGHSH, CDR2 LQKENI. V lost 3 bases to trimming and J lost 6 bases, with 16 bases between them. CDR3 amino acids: CASSPASSRSDTQYF. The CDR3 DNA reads TGTGCCAGCTCACCGGCCTCGAGTCGGTCCGATACGCAGTATTTT.

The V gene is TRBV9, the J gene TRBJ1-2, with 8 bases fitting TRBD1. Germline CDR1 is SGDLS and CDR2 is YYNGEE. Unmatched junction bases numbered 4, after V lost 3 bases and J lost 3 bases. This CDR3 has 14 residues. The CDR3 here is CASSAGDRHYGYTF. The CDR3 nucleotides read TGTGCCAGCAGCGCCGGGGACAGGCACTATGGCTACACCTTC.

CDR3 sequence (DNA): TGTGCCAGCGGACCGGGACCTTGGGACAATCAGCCCCAGCATTTT. Translation gives CASGPGPWDNQPQHF. The chain couples TRBV2 to TRBJ1-5, with D possibly matching TRBD1 (5 bases). The CDR3 consists of 15 residues. V lost 8 bases and J 3 bases, leaving 17 bases between the germline ends. Germline assignment: CDR1 SNHLY and CDR2 FYNNEI.

The CDR3 sequence: CAWRRWDRDSNIQYF. The CDR3 DNA sequence: TGTGCCTGGAGGAGGTGGGACAGGGATTCCAACATTCAGTACTTC. The J gene is TRBJ2-4, the V gene TRBV30; 9 bases match TRBD1. After removal of 3 bases from V and 7 bases from J, the junction contained 10 bases not matched to a gene. The CDR3 runs 15 residues. Per germline, CDR1 GTSNPN and CDR2 SVGIG (reference sequence).

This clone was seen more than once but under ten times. CDR3 nucleotide sequence: TGTGCCATCAGTGAGAAGGCCCTGGGCTCTGGGGCCAACGTCCTGACTTTC. It translates to CAISEKALGSGANVLTF. The rearrangement uses TRBV10-3 and TRBJ2-6; no firm D call. The CDR3 extends over 17 amino acids. CDR1 ENHRY and CDR2 SYGVKD come from the germline V gene. Trimming stripped 2 bases from V and 0 bases from J, with 11 bases between.

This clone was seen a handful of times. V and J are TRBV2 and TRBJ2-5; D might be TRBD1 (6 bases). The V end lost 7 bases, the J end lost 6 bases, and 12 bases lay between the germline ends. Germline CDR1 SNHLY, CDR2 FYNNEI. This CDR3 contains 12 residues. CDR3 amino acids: CASIGQGQTQYF. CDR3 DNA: TGTGCCAGCATTGGGCAGGGGCAGACCCAGTACTTC.

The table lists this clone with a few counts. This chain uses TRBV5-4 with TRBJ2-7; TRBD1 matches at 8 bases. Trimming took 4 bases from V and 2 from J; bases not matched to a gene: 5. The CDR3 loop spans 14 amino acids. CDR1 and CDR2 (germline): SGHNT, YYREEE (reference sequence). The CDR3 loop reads CASSQDRATYEQYF. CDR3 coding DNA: TGTGCCAGCAGCCAGGACAGGGCAACCTACGAGCAGTACTTC.

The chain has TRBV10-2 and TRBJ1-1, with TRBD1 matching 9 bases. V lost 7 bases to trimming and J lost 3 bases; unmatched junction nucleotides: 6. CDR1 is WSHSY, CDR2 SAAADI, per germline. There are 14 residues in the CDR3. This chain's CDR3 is CASTVQGADTEAFF. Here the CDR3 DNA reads TGCGCCAGCACAGTACAGGGGGCGGACACTGAAGCTTTCTTT.

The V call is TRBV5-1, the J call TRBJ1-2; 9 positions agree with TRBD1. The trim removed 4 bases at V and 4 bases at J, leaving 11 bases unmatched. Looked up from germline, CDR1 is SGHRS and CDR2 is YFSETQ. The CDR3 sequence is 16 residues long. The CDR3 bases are TGCGCCAGCAGCCCTATTACAGGGGGCGCTGGCTATGGCTACACCTTC. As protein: CASSPITGGAGYGYTF.

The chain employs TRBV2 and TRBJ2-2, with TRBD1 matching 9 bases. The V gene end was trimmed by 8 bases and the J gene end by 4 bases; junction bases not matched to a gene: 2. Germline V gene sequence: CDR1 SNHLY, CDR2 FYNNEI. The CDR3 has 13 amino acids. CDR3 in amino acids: CASGTGSTGELFF. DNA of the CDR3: TGTGCCAGCGGGACAGGGAGCACCGGGGAGCTGTTTTTT.

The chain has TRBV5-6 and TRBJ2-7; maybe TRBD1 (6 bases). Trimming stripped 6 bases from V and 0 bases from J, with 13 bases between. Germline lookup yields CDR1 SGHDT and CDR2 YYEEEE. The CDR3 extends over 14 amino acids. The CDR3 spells CASTSADSSYEQYF. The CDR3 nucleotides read TGTGCCAGCACCTCGGCGGACAGCTCCTACGAGCAGTACTTC.

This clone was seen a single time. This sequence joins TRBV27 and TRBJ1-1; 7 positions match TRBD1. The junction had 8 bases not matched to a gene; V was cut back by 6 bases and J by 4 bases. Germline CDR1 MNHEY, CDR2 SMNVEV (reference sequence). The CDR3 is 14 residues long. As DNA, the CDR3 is TGTGCCAGCAGCCCCGTAGGGGGCATCACTGAAGCTTTCTTT. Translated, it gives CASSPVGGITEAFF.

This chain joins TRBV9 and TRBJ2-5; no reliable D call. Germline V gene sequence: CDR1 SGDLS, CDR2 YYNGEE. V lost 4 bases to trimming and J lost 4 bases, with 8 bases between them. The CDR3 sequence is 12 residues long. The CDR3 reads CASSPGRETQYF. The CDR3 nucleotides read TGTGCCAGCAGCCCAGGCAGAGAGACCCAGTACTTC. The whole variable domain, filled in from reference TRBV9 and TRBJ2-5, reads DSGVTQTPKHLITATGQRVTLRCSPRSGDLSVYWYQQSLDQGLQFLIQYYNGEERAKGNILERFSAQQFPDLHSELNLSSLELGDSALYFCASSPGRETQYFGPGTRLLVL.

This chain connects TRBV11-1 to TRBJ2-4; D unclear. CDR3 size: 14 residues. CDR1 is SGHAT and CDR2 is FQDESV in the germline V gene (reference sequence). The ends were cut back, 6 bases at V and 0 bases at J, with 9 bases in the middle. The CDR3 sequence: CASRPSGAKNIQYF. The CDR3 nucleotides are TGTGCCAGCAGGCCCTCGGGAGCCAAAAACATTCAGTACTTC.

As DNA, the CDR3 is TGTGCCAGCAGTCCCCGGGCGGGGGGCGACTACGAGCAGTACTTC. It specifies CASSPRAGGDYEQYF. The chain uses TRBV27 and TRBJ2-7, with 8 bases that match TRBD2. Trimming at V came to 5 bases and at J to 3 bases, leaving 9 bases not matched to a gene. This CDR3 comprises 15 residues. CDR1 and CDR2 from the germline V gene are MNHEY and SMNVEV (reference sequence).

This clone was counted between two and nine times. The CDR3 DNA reads as TGTGCTAGTGCTCCGACAGGGGATAATTCACCCCTCCACTTT. Translating gives CASAPTGDNSPLHF. The rearrangement joins TRBV12-5 to TRBJ1-6; 8 nucleotides agree with TRBD1. The V gene end was trimmed by 7 bases and the J gene end by 5 bases; junction bases not matched to a gene: 4. The CDR3 runs to 14 residues. Germline CDR1 LGHNT, CDR2 FRNRAP.

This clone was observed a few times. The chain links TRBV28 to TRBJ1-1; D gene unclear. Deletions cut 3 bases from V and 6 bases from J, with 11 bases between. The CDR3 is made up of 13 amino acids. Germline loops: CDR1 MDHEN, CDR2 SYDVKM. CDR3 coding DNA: TGTGCCAGCAGTTTTGCGGCCGCCTCTGAAGCTTTCTTT. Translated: CASSFAAASEAFF.

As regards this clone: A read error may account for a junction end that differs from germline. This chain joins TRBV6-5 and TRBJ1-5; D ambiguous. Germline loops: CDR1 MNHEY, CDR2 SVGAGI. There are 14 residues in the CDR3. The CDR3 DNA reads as TGTGCCATCAGTGTGTCAGATAGCAATCAGCCCCAGCATTTT. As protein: CAISVSDSNQPQHF.

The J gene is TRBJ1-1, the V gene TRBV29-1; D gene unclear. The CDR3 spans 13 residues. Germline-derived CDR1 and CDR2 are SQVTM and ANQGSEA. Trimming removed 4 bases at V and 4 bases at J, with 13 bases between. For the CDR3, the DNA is TGCAGCGTTGTGGGCTTTTGGGGCACTGAAGCTTTCTTT. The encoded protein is CSVVGFWGTEAFF.